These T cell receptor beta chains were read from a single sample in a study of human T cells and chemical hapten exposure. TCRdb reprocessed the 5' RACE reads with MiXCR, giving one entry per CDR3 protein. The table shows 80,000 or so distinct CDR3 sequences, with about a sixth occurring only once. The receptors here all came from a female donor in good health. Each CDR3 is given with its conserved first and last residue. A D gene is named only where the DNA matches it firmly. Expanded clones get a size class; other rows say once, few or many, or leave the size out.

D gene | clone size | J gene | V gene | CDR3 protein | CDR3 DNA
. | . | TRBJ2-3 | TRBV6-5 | CASSLTGLSTDTQYF | TGTGCCAGCAGTTTAACAGGGCTAAGCACAGATACGCAGTATTTT
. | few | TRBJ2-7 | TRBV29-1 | CSVETGVGITGQYF | TGCAGCGTTGAGACGGGGGTTGGCATTACGGGGCAGTACTTC
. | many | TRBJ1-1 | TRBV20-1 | CSARGGGETEAFF | TGCAGTGCTAGAGGGGGGGGGGAGACTGAAGCTTTCTTT
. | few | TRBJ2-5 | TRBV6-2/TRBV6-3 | CASSYSLQETQYF | TGTGCCAGCAGTTACTCACTCCAAGAGACCCAGTACTTC
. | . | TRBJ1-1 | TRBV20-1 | CSASEPGGTEAFF | TGCAGTGCTAGTGAACCAGGAGGAACTGAAGCTTTCTTT
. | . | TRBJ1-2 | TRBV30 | CAWSGYRSSNYGYTF | TGTGCCTGGAGTGGATACAGGAGCTCTAACTATGGCTACACCTTC
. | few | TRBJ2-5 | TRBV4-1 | CASSYRSGPTPETQYF | TGCGCCAGCAGCTATAGATCGGGACCCACGCCGGAGACCCAGTACTTC
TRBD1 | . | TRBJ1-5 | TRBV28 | CASSFQGGYQPQHF | TGTGCCAGCAGTTTTCAGGGGGGCTATCAGCCCCAGCATTTT
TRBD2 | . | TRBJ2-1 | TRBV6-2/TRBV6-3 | CASSYPGAGEDEQFF | TGTGCCAGCAGTTACCCCGGAGCGGGGGAGGATGAGCAGTTCTTC
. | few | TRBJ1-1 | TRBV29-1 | CSAKQGGDTEAFF | TGCAGCGCCAAACAGGGAGGGGACACTGAAGCTTTCTTT
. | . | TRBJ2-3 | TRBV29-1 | CSVEYLRVSSTDTQYF | TGCAGCGTTGAATATTTAAGGGTTTCTAGCACAGATACGCAGTATTTT
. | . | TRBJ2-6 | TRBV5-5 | CASSLRQALEVLTF | TGTGCCAGCAGCCTCCGGCAGGCCCTTGAGGTCCTGACTTTC
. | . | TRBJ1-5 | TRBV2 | CASSDVARAGNQPQHF | TGTGCCAGCAGTGACGTGGCCCGGGCGGGCAATCAGCCCCAGCATTTT
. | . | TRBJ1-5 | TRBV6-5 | CASSYKPSLSQPQHF | TGTGCCAGCAGTTATAAACCCAGCCTAAGTCAGCCCCAGCATTTT
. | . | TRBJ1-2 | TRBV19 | CASSIGPMAHTF | TGTGCCAGTAGTATTGGCCCCATGGCCCACACCTTC
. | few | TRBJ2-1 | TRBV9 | CASSVDYSSYNEQFF | TGTGCCAGCAGCGTTGACTATTCCTCCTACAATGAGCAGTTCTTC
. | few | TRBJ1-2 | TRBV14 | CASGVNLQGDGYTF | TGTGCCAGCGGGGTCAATCTTCAGGGTGATGGCTACACCTTC
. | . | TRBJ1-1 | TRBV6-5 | CASRSNRETEAFF | TGTGCCAGCAGATCAAACAGGGAGACTGAAGCTTTCTTT
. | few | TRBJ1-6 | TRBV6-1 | CASNANRAENSPLHF | TGTGCCAGCAACGCGAACAGGGCCGAGAATTCACCCCTCCACTTT
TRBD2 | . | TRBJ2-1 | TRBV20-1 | CSARGPAGGRSEQFF | TGCAGTGCTAGGGGGCCTGCGGGAGGACGGAGTGAGCAGTTCTTC
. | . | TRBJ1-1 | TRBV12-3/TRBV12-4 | CASSRQHNEAFF | TGTGCCAGCAGTCGCCAGCATAATGAAGCTTTCTTT
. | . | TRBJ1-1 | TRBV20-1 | CSAPMGGALGAFF | TGCAGTGCCCCGATGGGGGGGGCACTCGGAGCTTTCTTT
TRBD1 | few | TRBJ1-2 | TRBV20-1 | CSAPRTGDAMGYGYTF | TGCAGTGCCCCGCGGACAGGGGACGCCATGGGGTACGGCTACACCTTC
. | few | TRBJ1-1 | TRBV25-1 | CASSGGGLGGTEAFF | TGTGCCAGCAGTGGCGGAGGGTTGGGGGGCACTGAAGCTTTCTTT
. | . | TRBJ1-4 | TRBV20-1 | CSAPGTDNEKLFF | TGCAGTGCTCCCGGGACCGATAATGAAAAACTGTTTTTT
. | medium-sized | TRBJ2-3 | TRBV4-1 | CASSQDLATTDTQYF | TGCGCCAGCAGCCAAGATCTTGCCACCACAGATACGCAGTATTTT
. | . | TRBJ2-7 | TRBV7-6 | CASSAGDYEQYF | TGTGCCAGCAGCGCCGGCGACTACGAGCAGTACTTC
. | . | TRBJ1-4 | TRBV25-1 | CASSGSAATNEKLFF | TGTGCCAGCAGTGGATCAGCCGCAACTAATGAAAAACTGTTTTTT
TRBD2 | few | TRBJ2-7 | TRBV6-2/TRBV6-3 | CASSYSSGKTYEQYF | TGTGCCAGCAGTTATTCGAGCGGGAAAACATACGAGCAGTACTTC
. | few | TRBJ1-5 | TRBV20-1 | CSASGAENNQPQHF | TGCAGTGCTAGTGGGGCAGAAAACAATCAGCCCCAGCATTTT
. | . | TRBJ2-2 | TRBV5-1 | CASSPPTAGELFF | TGCGCCAGCAGCCCGCCCACGGCCGGGGAGCTGTTTTTT
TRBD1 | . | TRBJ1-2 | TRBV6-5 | CASSRDRVGYTF | TGTGCCAGCAGCCGGGACAGGGTTGGCTACACCTTC
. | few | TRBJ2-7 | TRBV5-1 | CASSPGSQGVEQYF | TGCGCCAGCAGCCCGGGGAGTCAGGGTGTCGAGCAGTACTTC
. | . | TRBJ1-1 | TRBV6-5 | CASSGPRGTEAFF | TGTGCCAGCAGTGGGCCCCGCGGTACTGAAGCTTTCTTT
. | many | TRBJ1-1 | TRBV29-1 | CSGANTEAFF | TGCAGCGGAGCGAACACTGAAGCTTTCTTT
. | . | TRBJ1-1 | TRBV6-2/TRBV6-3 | CASSYKGNTEAFF | TGTGCCAGCAGTTACAAGGGGAACACTGAAGCTTTCTTT
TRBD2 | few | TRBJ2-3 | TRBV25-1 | CASSDSGGITDTQYF | TGTGCCAGCAGTGATAGCGGGGGGATAACAGATACGCAGTATTTT
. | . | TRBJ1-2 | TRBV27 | CASSSLTDRSGYTF | TGTGCCAGCAGTTCCCTCACCGACAGGTCCGGCTACACCTTC